This T cell receptor beta chain was sequenced during a study of T cell responses to AZD1222 COVID-19 vaccine. Produced via immunoSEQ multiplex PCR; TCRdb's table is partial and in-frame only. The data contain over 75,000 clones, approximately 85% of them singletons. Germline V gives CDR1 SNHLY, CDR2 FYNNEI. This CDR3 is 16 amino acids long. The V gene end was trimmed by 6 bases and the J gene end by 1 base; junction bases not matched to a gene: 8. Study-wide points: Clonal diversity was possibly underestimated; the donors were predominantly white British and more often female.

This clone has only a few counts. Its antigen is still unknown. The sample here was peripheral blood, taken 28 days after the second AZD1222 dose. This rearrangement joins TRBV2 to TRBJ1-4, with TRBD1 matching over 7 bases. The clonotype originates from an adult who received the AZD1222 COVID-19 vaccine. DNA for the CDR3: TGTGCCAGCAGCAATCAGGGGGTTGAAACTAATGAAAAACTGTTTTTT. This sequence encodes CASSNQGVETNEKLFF. The full variable domain, with the rest looked up from reference TRBV2 and TRBJ1-4, is EPEVTQTPSHQVTQMGQEVILRCVPISNHLYFYWYRQILGQKVEFLVSFYNNEISEKSEIFDDQFSVERPDGSNFTLKIRSTKLEDSAMYFCASSNQGVETNEKLFFGSGTQLSVL.